This T cell receptor beta chain was sequenced for a study of blood T cell repertoires in COVID-19 (dated by TCRdb to 2020 to 2022). In terms of the full investigation: Collaborator samples came from the United States, Italy and Spain and covered acute and convalescent phases of COVID-19. The material from the prospective study consisted of cDNA or gDNA derived from T cells, B-cell-depleted T cells, or PBMCs. Subjects who had been exposed to COVID-19, were actively infected with it, or had recovered from it provided the deeply sampled blood TCRbeta repertoires that made up the dataset. The repertoires were released in a freely available public database intended as a resource for research on the immune response to SARS-CoV-2. The samples were drawn from two sources: the first 160 participants of the ongoing ImmuneRACE study, and fewer than 1,500 subjects contributed by 6 global collaborators. Nearly every sample came with metadata listing a de-identified subject ID, COVID-19 status, age in years and sex. Where HLA class I and class II types were available, the types were taken from metadata supplied by the sample provider, not from assay-based typing.

The immunoSEQ Assay, a bias-controlled multiplex PCR, was used to amplify TCRbeta CDR3 regions from genomic DNA. Per the source publication's procedure: Nucleated cell counts per sample were estimated from amplification of reference gene primers within the assay. To quantify the absolute abundance of each unique TCRbeta CDR3 rearrangement, sequence reads were collapsed and filtered. For each sample, productive Simpson clonality was calculated as the square root of Simpson's diversity index over productive rearrangements. TCRdb took over this immuneACCESS table, retaining in-frame rearrangements with V and J assigned. Such tables are incomplete; in checked studies, under half of the missing clones stem from an unresolved V gene, and the remainder is unexplained. V and J calls plus clone size are reproduced from that table; the DNA served to infer D and trimming. The sample contains 450,000 to 500,000 clones, roughly 88% of them found a single time. Jointly, the top ten make up roughly 3.2% of the sample.

Measured from the cysteine to the phenylalanine, the CDR3 is 15 residues long. The kept DNA is CDR3 alone, 45 bases in frame from the first base. The CDR1 and CDR2 encoded by the germline V gene (reference sequence) are LGHDT and YNNKEL. V sheds 2 bases and J sheds 0 bases, leaving 8 bases between their ends. Collaborating institutions collected whole blood in K2EDTA tubes following their own protocols. For TCRbeta analysis, collaborator samples were shipped as frozen whole blood, as isolated PBMCs, or as DNA extracted from either sample type. Study-wide conclusions, independent of this receptor: How much clinical and demographic metadata was included differed by source and by participant, and the metadata was provided uncurated.

Remarks on this clone: It lacks a known antigen. No much larger clone is present one base from it, and per-base qualities are unavailable. This same CDR3 is encoded by further DNA sequences in the sample.

The receptor comes from a human donor in a cohort sampled during active COVID-19. Sequencing input: peripheral blood. Recombination joined TRBV3-1 (or the pseudogene TRBV3-2) with TRBJ1-5, with no D gene named confidently. The CDR3 region has the sequence CASSQTGDSNQPQHF. The DNA sequence reads TGTGCCAGCAGCCAAACTGGAGATAGCAATCAGCCCCAGCATTTT.